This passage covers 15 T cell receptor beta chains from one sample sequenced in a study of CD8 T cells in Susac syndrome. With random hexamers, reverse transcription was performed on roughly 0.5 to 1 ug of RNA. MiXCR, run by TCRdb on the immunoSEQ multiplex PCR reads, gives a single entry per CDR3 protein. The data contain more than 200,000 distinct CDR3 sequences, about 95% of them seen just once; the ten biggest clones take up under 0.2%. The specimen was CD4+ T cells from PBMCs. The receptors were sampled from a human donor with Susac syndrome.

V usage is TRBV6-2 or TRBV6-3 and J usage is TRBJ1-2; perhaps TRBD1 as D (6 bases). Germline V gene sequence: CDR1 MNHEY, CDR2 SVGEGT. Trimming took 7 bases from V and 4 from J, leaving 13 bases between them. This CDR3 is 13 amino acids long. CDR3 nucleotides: TGTGCCAGCACTCAGGGACACGGCTATGGCTACACCTTC. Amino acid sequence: CASTQGHGYGYTF.

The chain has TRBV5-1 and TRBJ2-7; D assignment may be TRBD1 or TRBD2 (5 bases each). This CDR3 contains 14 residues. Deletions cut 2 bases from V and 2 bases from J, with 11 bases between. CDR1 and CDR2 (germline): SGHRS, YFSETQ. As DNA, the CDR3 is TGCGCCAGCAGCTTTGGGGACGGACCCTACGAGCAGTACTTC. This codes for CASSFGDGPYEQYF.

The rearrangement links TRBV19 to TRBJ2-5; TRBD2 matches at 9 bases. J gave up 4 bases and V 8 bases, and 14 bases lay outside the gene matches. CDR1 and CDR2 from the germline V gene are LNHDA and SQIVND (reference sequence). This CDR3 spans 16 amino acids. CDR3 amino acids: CASGVGGLSGGETQYF. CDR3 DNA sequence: TGTGCCAGTGGCGTAGGAGGCCTTAGCGGGGGAGAGACCCAGTACTTC.

Here the CDR3 reads CASSLLRTSGGQDEQYF. The CDR3 coding sequence is TGTGCCAGCAGTCTACTCAGGACTAGCGGGGGACAGGACGAGCAGTACTTC. V gene TRBV27 combines with J gene TRBJ2-7, with 13 bases that match TRBD2. Trimming at V came to 5 bases and at J to 5 bases, leaving 12 bases not matched to a gene. Germline loops: CDR1 MNHEY, CDR2 SMNVEV (reference sequence). This CDR3 has 17 amino acids.

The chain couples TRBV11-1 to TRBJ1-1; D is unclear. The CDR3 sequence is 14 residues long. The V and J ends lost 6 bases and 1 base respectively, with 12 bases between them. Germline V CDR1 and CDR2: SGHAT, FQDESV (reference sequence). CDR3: CASSLRSWNTEAFF. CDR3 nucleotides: TGTGCCAGCAGTTTGCGGAGCTGGAACACTGAAGCTTTCTTT.

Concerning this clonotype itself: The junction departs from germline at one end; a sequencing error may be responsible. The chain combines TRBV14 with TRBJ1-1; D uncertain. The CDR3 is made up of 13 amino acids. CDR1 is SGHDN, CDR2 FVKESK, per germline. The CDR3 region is CASSLGPNAEAFF. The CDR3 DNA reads TGTGCCAGCAGCCTCGGGCCGAACGCTGAAGCTTTCTTT.

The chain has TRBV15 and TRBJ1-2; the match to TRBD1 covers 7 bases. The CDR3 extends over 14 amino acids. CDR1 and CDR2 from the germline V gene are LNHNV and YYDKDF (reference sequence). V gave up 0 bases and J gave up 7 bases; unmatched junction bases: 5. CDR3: CATSRDRTGVGYTF. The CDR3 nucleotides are TGTGCCACCAGCAGAGATCGTACAGGGGTTGGCTACACCTTC.

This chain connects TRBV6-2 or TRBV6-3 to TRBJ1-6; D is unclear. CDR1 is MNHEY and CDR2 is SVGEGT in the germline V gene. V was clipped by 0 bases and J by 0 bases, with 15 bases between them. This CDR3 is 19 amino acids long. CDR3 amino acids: CASSYSNLERSSYNSPLHF. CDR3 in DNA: TGTGCCAGCAGTTACTCGAATTTAGAGAGAAGCTCCTATAATTCACCCCTCCACTTT.

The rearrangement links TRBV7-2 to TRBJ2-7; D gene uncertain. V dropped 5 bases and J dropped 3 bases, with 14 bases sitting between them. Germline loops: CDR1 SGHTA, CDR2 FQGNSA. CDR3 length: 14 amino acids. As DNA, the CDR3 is TGTGCCAGCAGCCCAAAGGGATCAAACTACGAGCAGTACTTC. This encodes CASSPKGSNYEQYF.

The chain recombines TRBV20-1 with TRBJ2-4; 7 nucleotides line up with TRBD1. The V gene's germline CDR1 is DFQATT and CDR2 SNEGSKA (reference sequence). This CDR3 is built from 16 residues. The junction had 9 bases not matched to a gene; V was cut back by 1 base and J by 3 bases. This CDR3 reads CSARGPRGTGKNIQYF. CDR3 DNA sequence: TGCAGTGCTAGAGGCCCCAGGGGGACGGGCAAAAACATTCAGTACTTC.

Here the CDR3 reads CSATGRVDSYNSPLHF. CDR3 coding DNA: TGCAGTGCTACAGGGCGCGTAGACTCCTATAATTCACCCCTCCACTTT. The gene calls are TRBV20-1 and TRBJ1-6; D may be TRBD1 (5 bases). The V end lost 4 bases, the J end lost 0 bases, and 13 bases lay between the germline ends. Germline V lookup: CDR1 DFQATT, CDR2 SNEGSKA (reference sequence). The CDR3 covers 16 residues.

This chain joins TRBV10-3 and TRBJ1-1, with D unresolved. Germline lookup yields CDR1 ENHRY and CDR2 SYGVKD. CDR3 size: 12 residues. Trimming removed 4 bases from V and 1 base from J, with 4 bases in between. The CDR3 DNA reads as TGTGCCATCAGTGTCAGGAACACTGAAGCTTTCTTT. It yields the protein CAISVRNTEAFF.

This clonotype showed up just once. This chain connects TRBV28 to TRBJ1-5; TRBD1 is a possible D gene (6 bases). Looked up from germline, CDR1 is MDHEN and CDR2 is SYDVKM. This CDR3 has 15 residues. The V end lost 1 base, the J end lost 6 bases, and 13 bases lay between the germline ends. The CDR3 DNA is TGTGCCAGCAGTTTATCTGGGACACCCGGTCAGCCCCAGCATTTT. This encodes CASSLSGTPGQPQHF.

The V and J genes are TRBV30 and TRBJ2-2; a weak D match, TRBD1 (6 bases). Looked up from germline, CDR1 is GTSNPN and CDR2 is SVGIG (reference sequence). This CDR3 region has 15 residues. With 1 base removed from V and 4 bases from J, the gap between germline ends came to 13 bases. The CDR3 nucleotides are TGTGCCTGGAGTGGACAGGTGGTATCCACCGGGGAGCTGTTTTTT. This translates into CAWSGQVVSTGELFF.

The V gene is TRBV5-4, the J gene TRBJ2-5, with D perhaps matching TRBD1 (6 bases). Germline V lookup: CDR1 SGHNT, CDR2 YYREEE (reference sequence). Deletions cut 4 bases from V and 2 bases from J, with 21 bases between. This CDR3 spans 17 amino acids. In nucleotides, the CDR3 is TGTGCCAGCAGCCCCCGGCGCACACAGGGCGGACAAGAGACCCAGTACTTC. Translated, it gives CASSPRRTQGGQETQYF.